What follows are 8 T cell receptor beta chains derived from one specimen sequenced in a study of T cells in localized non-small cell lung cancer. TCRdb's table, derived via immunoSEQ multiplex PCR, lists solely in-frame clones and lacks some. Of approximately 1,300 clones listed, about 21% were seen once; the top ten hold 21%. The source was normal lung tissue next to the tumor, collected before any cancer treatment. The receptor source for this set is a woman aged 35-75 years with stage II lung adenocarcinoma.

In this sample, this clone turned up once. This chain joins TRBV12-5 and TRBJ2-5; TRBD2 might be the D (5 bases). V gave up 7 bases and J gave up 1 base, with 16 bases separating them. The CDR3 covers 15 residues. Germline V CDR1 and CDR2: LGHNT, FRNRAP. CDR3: CASALTGLGQETQYF. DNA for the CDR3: TGTGCTAGTGCCTTGACGGGGTTGGGCCAAGAGACCCAGTACTTC.

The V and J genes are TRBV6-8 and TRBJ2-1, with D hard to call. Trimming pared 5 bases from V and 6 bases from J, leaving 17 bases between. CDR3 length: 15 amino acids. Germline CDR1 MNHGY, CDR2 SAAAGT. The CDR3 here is CASSDHRPPGNEQFF. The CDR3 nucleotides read TGTGCCAGCAGTGATCATCGCCCCCCGGGCAATGAGCAGTTCTTC.

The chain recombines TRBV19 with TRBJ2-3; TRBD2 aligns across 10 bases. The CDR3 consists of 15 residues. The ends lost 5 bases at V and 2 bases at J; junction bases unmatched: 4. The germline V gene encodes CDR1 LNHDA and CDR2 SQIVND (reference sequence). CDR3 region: CASSASGSNTDTQYF. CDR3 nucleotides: TGTGCCAGTAGTGCTAGCGGGAGCAACACAGATACGCAGTATTTT. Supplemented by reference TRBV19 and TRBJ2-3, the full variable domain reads DGGITQSPKYLFRKEGQNVTLSCEQNLNHDAMYWYRQDPGQGLRLIYYSQIVNDFQKGDIAEGYSVSREKKESFPLTVTSAQKNPTAFYLCASSASGSNTDTQYFGPGTRLTVL.

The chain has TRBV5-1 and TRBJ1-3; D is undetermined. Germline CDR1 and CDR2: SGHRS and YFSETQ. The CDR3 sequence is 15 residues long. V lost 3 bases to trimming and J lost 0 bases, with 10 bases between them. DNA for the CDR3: TGCGCCAGCAGCTCGGACGGCTTCTCTGGAAACACCATATATTTT. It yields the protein CASSSDGFSGNTIYF.

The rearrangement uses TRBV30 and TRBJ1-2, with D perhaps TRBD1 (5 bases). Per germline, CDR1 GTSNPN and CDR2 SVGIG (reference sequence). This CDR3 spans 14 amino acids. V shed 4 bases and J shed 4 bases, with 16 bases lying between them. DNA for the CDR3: TGTGCCTGGACTCTGGGCGCAGGGTCCTATGGCTACACCTTC. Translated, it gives CAWTLGAGSYGYTF. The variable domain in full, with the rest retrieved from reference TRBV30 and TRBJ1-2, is SQTIHQWPATLVQPVGSPLSLECTVEGTSNPNLYWYRQAAGRGLQLLFYSVGIGQISSEVPQNLSASRPQDRQFILSSKKLLLSDSGFYLCAWTLGAGSYGYTFGSGTRLTVV.

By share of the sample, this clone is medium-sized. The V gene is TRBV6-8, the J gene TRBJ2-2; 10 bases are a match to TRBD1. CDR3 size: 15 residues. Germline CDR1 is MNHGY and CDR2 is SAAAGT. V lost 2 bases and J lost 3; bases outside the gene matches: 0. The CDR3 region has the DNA TGTGCCAGCAGTTACGGGACAGGGGACACCGGGGAGCTGTTTTTT. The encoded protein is CASSYGTGDTGELFF.

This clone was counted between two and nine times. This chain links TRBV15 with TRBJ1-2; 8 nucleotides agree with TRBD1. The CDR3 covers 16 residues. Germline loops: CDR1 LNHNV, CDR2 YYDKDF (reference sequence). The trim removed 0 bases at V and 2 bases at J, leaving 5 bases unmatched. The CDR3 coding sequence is TGTGCCACCAGCAGAGATCGGACAGGGACAAACTATGGCTACACCTTC. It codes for CATSRDRTGTNYGYTF.

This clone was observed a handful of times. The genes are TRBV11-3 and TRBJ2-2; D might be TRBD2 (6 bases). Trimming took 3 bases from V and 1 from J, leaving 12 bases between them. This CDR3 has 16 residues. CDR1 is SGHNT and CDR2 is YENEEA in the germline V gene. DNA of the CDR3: TGTGCCAGCAGCTTGCAGGAGGGAGGGAACACCGGGGAGCTGTTTTTT. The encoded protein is CASSLQEGGNTGELFF.